The 28 T cell receptor beta chains presented below share a single source sample, sequenced in a study of cytomegalovirus exposure and HLA in healthy donors (dated by TCRdb to 2015 to 2018). Library preparation was by the immunoSEQ multiplex PCR assay. A mixture of 60 forward primers for TCR Vbeta segments and 13 reverse primers for TCR Jbeta segments was used in the multiplex PCR. TCRdb took over this immuneACCESS table, retaining in-frame rearrangements with V and J assigned. Such tables are incomplete; in checked studies, under half of the missing clones stem from an unresolved V gene, and the remainder is unexplained. The sample includes approximately 140,000 clones, with roughly 88% observed a single time. Approximately 2.6% of the sample is taken by the ten largest. Sequenced sample: PBMCs. These receptors were obtained from a man aged 50 to 60 in good health and CMV-seronegative.

The J gene is TRBJ1-5, the V gene TRBV19, with D maybe TRBD1 (5 bases). With 3 bases removed from V and 0 bases from J, the gap between germline ends came to 15 bases. The germline gives CDR1 LNHDA, CDR2 SQIVND (reference sequence). The CDR3 has 17 amino acids. The CDR3 DNA follows: TGTGCCAGTAGTATTTGGGGGGGATGGAATAGCAATCAGCCCCAGCATTTT. It encodes CASSIWGGWNSNQPQHF.

This chain connects TRBV30 to TRBJ2-7; 9 bases fit TRBD1. This CDR3 spans 14 amino acids. Trimming removed 1 base from V and 4 bases from J; junction bases left unmatched: 5. From germline, CDR1 is GTSNPN and CDR2 SVGIG (reference sequence). CDR3 nucleotide sequence: TGTGCCTGGAGTGGGGGGACAGGGCGATACGAGCAGTACTTC. Translating it yields CAWSGGTGRYEQYF.

This chain joins TRBV30 and TRBJ2-7; D gene unclear. Per the germline V gene, CDR1 is GTSNPN and CDR2 is SVGIG (reference sequence). The germline V and J ends were trimmed by 6 bases and 3 bases, with 15 bases remaining between them. There are 13 residues in the CDR3. CDR3 sequence (DNA): TGTGCCTGTCATCGACTTACGGACTACGAGCAGTACTTC. Translated, it gives CACHRLTDYEQYF.

The chain has TRBV7-8 and TRBJ2-7, with TRBD2 matching over 7 bases. The ends lost 5 bases at V and 6 bases at J; junction bases unmatched: 7. The CDR3 totals 13 residues. From germline, CDR1 is SGHVS and CDR2 FQNEAQ. Here the CDR3 DNA reads TGTGCCAGCAGCCTGGAACTAGCGTCCGAGCAGTACTTC. Translated: CASSLELASEQYF. The entire variable domain, with the rest obtained from reference TRBV7-8 and TRBJ2-7, is as follows: GAGVSQSPRYKVAKRGQDVALRCDPISGHVSLFWYQQALGQGPEFLTYFQNEAQLDKSGLPSDRFFAERPEGSVSTLKIQRTQQEDSAVYLCASSLELASEQYFGPGTRLTVT.

The chain has TRBV2 and TRBJ2-7; the D is unclear. From germline, CDR1 is SNHLY and CDR2 FYNNEI. Trimming stripped 5 bases from V and 3 bases from J, with 8 bases between. CDR3 length equals 12 residues. The CDR3 DNA reads TGTGCCAGCAGTCCTTTATACTACGAGCAGTACTTC. It is translated as CASSPLYYEQYF. The full variable domain, with the rest looked up from reference TRBV2 and TRBJ2-7, is EPEVTQTPSHQVTQMGQEVILRCVPISNHLYFYWYRQILGQKVEFLVSFYNNEISEKSEIFDDQFSVERPDGSNFTLKIRSTKLEDSAMYFCASSPLYYEQYFGPGTRLTVT.

V gene TRBV18 combines with J gene TRBJ2-7, with D possibly being TRBD1 (5 bases). This CDR3 has 13 residues. CDR1 and CDR2 from the germline V gene are KGHSH and LQKENI. Deletions cut 2 bases from V and 6 bases from J, with 11 bases between. The CDR3 loop reads CASSPTGEGEQYF. The CDR3 coding sequence is TGTGCCAGCTCACCAACAGGTGAAGGCGAGCAGTACTTC. The full variable domain, its missing parts supplied by reference TRBV18 and TRBJ2-7, is NAGVMQNPRHLVRRRGQEARLRCSPMKGHSHVYWYRQLPEEGLKFMVYLQKENIIDESGMPKERFSAEFPKEGPSILRIQQVVRGDSAAYFCASSPTGEGEQYFGPGTRLTVT.

V and J are TRBV4-1 and TRBJ2-3; 8 bases fit TRBD1. The germline V gene encodes CDR1 MGHRA and CDR2 YSYEKL. This CDR3 spans 15 amino acids. Germline trimming cut 1 base from V and 6 bases from J; bases unmatched to any gene: 6. DNA of the CDR3: TGCGCCAGCAGCCAAGTTGCAGGGGGCCATGATACGCAGTATTTT. Its protein is CASSQVAGGHDTQYF.

This chain uses TRBV6-1 with TRBJ2-7; a weak D match, TRBD1 (6 bases). The length of the CDR3 is 14 residues. Germline values: CDR1 MNHNS, CDR2 SASEGT. V was trimmed by 10 bases and J by 3 bases, leaving 19 bases between them. The CDR3 loop reads CAIIDRDKIYEQYF. CDR3 DNA: TGTGCCATCATAGACCGGGACAAGATCTACGAGCAGTACTTC.

V gene TRBV5-1 combines with J gene TRBJ2-7, with 8 bases identical to TRBD2. The CDR3 covers 14 residues. The J segment lost 5 bases and the V segment lost 5 bases, leaving 9 bases of the junction unmatched. The germline V gene encodes CDR1 SGHRS and CDR2 YFSETQ. CDR3 protein: CASSPPGGPHEQYF. Written as DNA, the CDR3 is TGCGCCAGCAGTCCCCCGGGGGGGCCCCACGAGCAGTACTTC.

The J gene is TRBJ1-3, the V gene TRBV5-1; 7 bases fit TRBD1. After removal of 3 bases from V and 0 bases from J, the junction contained 6 bases not matched to a gene. CDR1 SGHRS and CDR2 YFSETQ come from the germline V gene. The CDR3 length is 16 residues. Written as DNA, the CDR3 is TGCGCCAGCAGCTGGTTGGGGACAGCCTCTGGAAACACCATATATTTT. It translates to CASSWLGTASGNTIYF. Full variable domain (remainder filled in from reference TRBV5-1 and TRBJ1-3): KAGVTQTPRYLIKTRGQQVTLSCSPISGHRSVSWYQQTPGQGLQFLFEYFSETQRNKGNFPGRFSGRQFSNSRSEMNVSTLELGDSALYLCASSWLGTASGNTIYFGEGSWLTVV.

The chain links TRBV19 to TRBJ1-2; TRBD1 matches at 8 bases. The CDR3 consists of 15 residues. Germline assignment: CDR1 LNHDA and CDR2 SQIVND (reference sequence). Germline trimming cut 6 bases from V and 4 bases from J; bases unmatched to any gene: 10. DNA for the CDR3: TGTGCCAGTAGCGACAGGGGAACCCTGGGCTATGGCTACACCTTC. Translating it yields CASSDRGTLGYGYTF.

This sequence joins TRBV4-1 and TRBJ1-5; D ambiguous. Germline V gene data show CDR1 as MGHRA and CDR2 as YSYEKL. The CDR3 consists of 16 residues. V shed 0 bases and J shed 7 bases, with 16 bases lying between them. The CDR3 here is CASSQDLGRAGQPQHF. DNA of the CDR3: TGCGCCAGCAGCCAAGATCTGGGGAGAGCTGGGCAGCCCCAGCATTTT.

The CDR3 sequence: CASSLGQGTNTEAFF. CDR3 DNA sequence: TGTGCCAGCAGCCTAGGACAGGGGACGAACACTGAAGCTTTCTTT. The chain couples TRBV9 to TRBJ1-1; 9 bases map to TRBD1. V lost 4 bases to trimming and J lost 1 base; unmatched junction nucleotides: 5. This CDR3 region has 15 residues. CDR1 is SGDLS, CDR2 YYNGEE, per germline. The complete variable domain, with remaining parts taken from reference TRBV9 and TRBJ1-1, reads DSGVTQTPKHLITATGQRVTLRCSPRSGDLSVYWYQQSLDQGLQFLIQYYNGEERAKGNILERFSAQQFPDLHSELNLSSLELGDSALYFCASSLGQGTNTEAFFGQGTRLTVV.

The V call is TRBV18, the J call TRBJ2-3; 7 nucleotides line up with TRBD2. The ends lost 3 bases at V and 0 bases at J; junction bases unmatched: 6. This CDR3 has 16 residues. Germline lookup yields CDR1 KGHSH and CDR2 LQKENI. Here the CDR3 DNA reads TGTGCCAGCTCACCCCTCAGCGGGGATAGCACAGATACGCAGTATTTT. The encoded protein is CASSPLSGDSTDTQYF. Complete variable domain (other parts from reference TRBV18 and TRBJ2-3): NAGVMQNPRHLVRRRGQEARLRCSPMKGHSHVYWYRQLPEEGLKFMVYLQKENIIDESGMPKERFSAEFPKEGPSILRIQQVVRGDSAAYFCASSPLSGDSTDTQYFGPGTRLTVL.

The J gene is TRBJ1-1, the V gene TRBV7-2; no definite D call. Trimming removed 6 bases from V and 4 bases from J, with 12 bases in between. Germline CDR1 and CDR2: SGHTA and FQGNSA. The CDR3 loop spans 13 amino acids. As DNA, the CDR3 is TGTGCCAGCAGGATAGCGGAGGCCACTGAAGCTTTCTTT. Its translation: CASRIAEATEAFF. Supplemented by reference TRBV7-2 and TRBJ1-1, the full variable domain reads GAGVSQSPSNKVTEKGKDVELRCDPISGHTALYWYRQSLGQGLEFLIYFQGNSAPDKSGLPSDRFSAERTGGSVSTLTIQRTQQEDSAVYLCASRIAEATEAFFGQGTRLTVV.

The chain carries TRBV19 and TRBJ1-2, with D tentatively TRBD1 (5 bases). CDR1 and CDR2 (germline): LNHDA, SQIVND (reference sequence). V was cut by 5 bases and J by 0 bases, with 19 bases left in between. This CDR3 has 17 residues. In DNA, the CDR3 is TGTGCCAGTAGTTCTTCCGGGTCCACGGGGGCTAACTATGGCTACACCTTC. This sequence encodes CASSSSGSTGANYGYTF.

This clone has more than one count but fewer than ten. J is TRBJ1-1 and V is TRBV2; TRBD1 might be the D (6 bases). V was clipped by 8 bases and J by 1 base, with 11 bases between them. The CDR3 totals 13 residues. Germline CDR1 and CDR2: SNHLY and FYNNEI. Here the CDR3 DNA reads TGTGCCAGCCATAGGACAGAGAACACTGAAGCTTTCTTT. It codes for CASHRTENTEAFF. The whole variable domain, remainder taken from reference TRBV2 and TRBJ1-1, is EPEVTQTPSHQVTQMGQEVILRCVPISNHLYFYWYRQILGQKVEFLVSFYNNEISEKSEIFDDQFSVERPDGSNFTLKIRSTKLEDSAMYFCASHRTENTEAFFGQGTRLTVV.

In this sample, this clone turned up a few times. V usage is TRBV5-6 and J usage is TRBJ1-2, with 9 bases that match TRBD1. The germline gives CDR1 SGHDT, CDR2 YYEEEE. The CDR3 is made up of 14 amino acids. After removal of 0 bases from V and 4 bases from J, the junction contained 1 base not matched to a gene. The CDR3 DNA reads as TGTGCCAGCAGCTTGGGGGACAGGGCCTATGGCTACACCTTC. Amino acids: CASSLGDRAYGYTF.

The rearrangement links TRBV7-2 to TRBJ2-3; D is undetermined. The CDR3 has 15 amino acids. Between the trimmed V and J ends, which lost 3 bases and 4 bases, there was a span of 14 bases. Germline V gene data show CDR1 as SGHTA and CDR2 as FQGNSA. CDR3 in amino acids: CASSFSYPSSDTQYF. The CDR3, as DNA: TGTGCCAGCAGCTTCTCCTACCCGAGCTCAGATACGCAGTATTTT.

This rearrangement joins TRBV11-3 to TRBJ1-1, with D maybe TRBD1 (6 bases). V lost 0 bases and J lost 1, with 9 bases in between. The germline V gene has CDR1 SGHNT and CDR2 YENEEA. The CDR3 sequence is 15 residues long. CDR3 residues: CASSLEGHKNTEAFF. CDR3 nucleotide sequence: TGTGCCAGCAGCTTAGAGGGACATAAGAACACTGAAGCTTTCTTT.

V gene TRBV5-4 combines with J gene TRBJ2-1, with D perhaps matching TRBD1 (6 bases). CDR1 and CDR2 from the germline V gene are SGHNT and YYREEE (reference sequence). This CDR3 has 15 residues. Trimming took off 2 bases at V and 7 bases at J, with 16 bases between the two ends. The CDR3 bases are TGTGCCAGCAGCTTACCAGGGGACCTTAGGAATGAGCAGTTCTTC. It codes for CASSLPGDLRNEQFF.

The chain uses TRBV9 and TRBJ2-7; TRBD1 matches at 8 bases. This CDR3 has 16 amino acids. V trimming: 3 bases; J trimming: 1 base; junction bases outside the gene matches: 9. Looked up from germline, CDR1 is SGDLS and CDR2 is YYNGEE. The CDR3 region is CASSDNQGARSYEQYF. CDR3 nucleotide sequence: TGTGCCAGCAGCGACAACCAGGGGGCCCGTTCCTACGAGCAGTACTTC.

V is TRBV19 and J is TRBJ1-2, with a weak D call TRBD1 (5 bases). Trimming removed 2 bases from V and 7 bases from J, with 17 bases in between. Looked up from germline, CDR1 is LNHDA and CDR2 is SQIVND (reference sequence). CDR3 length equals 15 residues. CDR3 DNA: TGTGCCAGTAGTATATCCCCTGGAGGGGACGTTGGCTACACCTTC. Protein sequence: CASSISPGGDVGYTF.

The rearrangement uses TRBV7-2 and TRBJ2-1, with D unclear. V gave up 5 bases and J gave up 5 bases, with 10 bases separating them. This CDR3 contains 13 residues. The V gene's germline CDR1 is SGHTA and CDR2 FQGNSA. The CDR3, as DNA: TGTGCCAGCAGCCTAGTCGGTAACAATGAGCAGTTCTTC. Translating it yields CASSLVGNNEQFF.

This chain uses TRBV4-1 with TRBJ2-3; TRBD1 matches 7 bases. Trimming at V came to 5 bases and at J to 2 bases, leaving 7 bases not matched to a gene. Germline V gene sequence: CDR1 MGHRA, CDR2 YSYEKL. This CDR3 contains 15 residues. The CDR3: CASSAHRGHTDTQYF. CDR3 nucleotide sequence: TGCGCCAGCAGCGCCCACAGGGGACACACAGATACGCAGTATTTT.

This clone turned up a few times. The CDR3 loop is CASSQPRQGRTDTQYF. In DNA, the CDR3 is TGCGCCAGCAGTCAGCCGCGACAGGGTCGCACAGATACGCAGTATTTT. The chain is built from TRBV23-1 and TRBJ2-3; 7 bases line up with TRBD1. TRBV23-1 is an ORF for which the function is uncertain. The V segment lost 3 bases and the J segment 1 base; nucleotides outside the gene matches: 7. The CDR3 loop spans 16 amino acids.

The rearrangement uses TRBV30 and TRBJ1-1; possible D gene TRBD1, 6 bases. The germline V gene encodes CDR1 GTSNPN and CDR2 SVGIG (reference sequence). The CDR3 loop spans 15 amino acids. V was clipped by 2 bases and J by 5 bases, with 18 bases between them. CDR3 sequence: CAWSWGLGQKTEAFF. In DNA form, the CDR3 reads TGTGCCTGGAGTTGGGGACTAGGACAGAAGACTGAAGCTTTCTTT.

The genes are TRBV6-5 and TRBJ2-5, with D unresolved. The germline V and J ends were trimmed by 2 bases and 5 bases, with 3 bases remaining between them. CDR1 is MNHEY, CDR2 SVGAGI, per germline. The CDR3 covers 11 residues. The CDR3 DNA is TGTGCCAGCAGTTACGAGGAGACCCAGTACTTC. Amino acids: CASSYEETQYF.